A selection of T cell receptor beta chains follows, all from one sample in a study of cytomegalovirus exposure and HLA in healthy donors. This table comes from immunoSEQ multiplex PCR, and its TCRdb copy is limited to in-frame clones, with some not included. The data show about 180,000 clones, approximately 86% seen once. The sample taken for sequencing was PBMCs. The receptors derive from a man younger than 30 in good health and CMV-seropositive. Each CDR3 is given with its conserved first and last residue. Fields, in order: CDR3 length, J gene, clone size, V gene, D gene, CDR3 protein, CDR3 DNA. D genes are given only for firm matches. Rows give clone size only sometimes, using once, few, many, or a class for an expanded clone.

>12|TRBJ2-7|-|TRBV27|TRBD1
CASKGTGRAQYF
TGTGCCAGCAAGGGGACAGGGAGGGCGCAGTACTTC
>14|TRBJ2-2|many|TRBV5-1|-
CASRPDRNTGELFF
TGCGCCAGCAGGCCCGACAGGAACACCGGGGAGCTGTTTTTT
>15|TRBJ1-2|-|TRBV5-1|-
CASSLGTDLLGGYTF
TGCGCCAGCAGCTTGGGGACAGACCTATTAGGTGGCTACACCTTC
>13|TRBJ1-2|-|TRBV19|-
CASSLAGDWGYTF
TGTGCCAGTAGTCTGGCGGGGGACTGGGGCTACACCTTC
>14|TRBJ2-1|-|TRBV19|-
CASSAIASYNEQFF
TGTGCCAGTAGTGCCATAGCCTCCTACAATGAGCAGTTCTTC
>15|TRBJ2-2|-|TRBV28|-
CASSSAPPSSGELFF
TGTGCCAGCAGTTCGGCCCCTCCTAGTTCCGGGGAGCTGTTTTTT
>15|TRBJ1-1|-|TRBV21-1|-
CASSAYRGLNTEAFF
TGTGCCAGCAGCGCATACAGGGGCCTTAACACTGAAGCTTTCTTT
>14|TRBJ2-1|-|TRBV9|-
CASSAGGELNEQFF
TGTGCCAGCAGCGCAGGAGGGGAGTTGAATGAGCAGTTCTTC
>16|TRBJ1-2|once|TRBV6-5|-
CASSYSGSGSNYGYTF
TGTGCCAGCAGTTACTCGGGTTCCGGGAGTAACTATGGCTACACCTTC
>16|TRBJ2-2|once|TRBV12-5|TRBD2
CASGSPGLAITGELFF
TGTGCTAGTGGTTCACCGGGACTAGCCATTACCGGGGAGCTGTTTTTT
>13|TRBJ2-2|once|TRBV7-6|-
CASSLGTPGELFF
TGTGCCAGCAGCCTTGGGACTCCAGGGGAGCTGTTTTTT
>15|TRBJ2-1|-|TRBV9|TRBD2
CASSPSGRAYDEQFF
TGTGCCAGCAGCCCAAGCGGGAGGGCTTACGATGAGCAGTTCTTC
>12|TRBJ2-2|-|TRBV7-7|-
CASSPDTGELFF
TGTGCTAGCAGCCCCGACACCGGGGAGCTGTTTTTT
>13|TRBJ1-2|-|TRBV5-8|-
CASSLGVNYGYTF
TGTGCCAGCAGCTTGGGAGTTAACTATGGCTACACCTTC